This is a list of T cell receptor beta chains from one sample in a study of cytomegalovirus exposure and HLA in healthy donors. Libraries were prepared by immunoSEQ multiplex PCR; TCRdb keeps only in-frame clonotypes and omits some of them. This repertoire shows approximately 190,000 clones, roughly 74% found once; its top ten account for 5% to 6%. The sequenced sample was PBMCs. Source of these receptors: a woman aged 25 to 39 in good health and CMV-seropositive. CDR3s include the opening cysteine and the closing phenylalanine or tryptophan. A D gene is named only where the DNA matches it firmly. Clone size is shown for a subset of rows, as once, few, many or a class of expanded clone.

length,D,V,size,CDR3
12,.,TRBV7-9,.,CASSSEGGEQFF
13,.,TRBV6-1,.,CASNRDITYEQYF
14,TRBD2,TRBV12-5,.,CASGLGLAGGEQFF
14,.,TRBV6-1,.,CASSQQGFSYEQYF
15,.,TRBV7-9,once,CASSSPSAGSHTIYF
13,TRBD1,TRBV4-2,.,CASSPVDRDEQFF
14,TRBD1,TRBV6-5,.,CASTERTGGYEQYF
13,.,TRBV6-5,.,CASSPATVYGYTF
17,TRBD2,TRBV7-8,.,CASSLDSSGRATDTQYF
15,TRBD1,TRBV5-4,.,CASSNPGDSLYGYTF
16,TRBD2,TRBV2,few,CASRRGLAGVIGELFF
13,.,TRBV9,once,CASGVTRSGELFF
15,.,TRBV7-9,.,CASSLDGGHYNEQFF
16,.,TRBV5-6,.,CASSVTVKSSYNEQFF
15,TRBD2,TRBV14,.,CASSQGLPNTGELFF